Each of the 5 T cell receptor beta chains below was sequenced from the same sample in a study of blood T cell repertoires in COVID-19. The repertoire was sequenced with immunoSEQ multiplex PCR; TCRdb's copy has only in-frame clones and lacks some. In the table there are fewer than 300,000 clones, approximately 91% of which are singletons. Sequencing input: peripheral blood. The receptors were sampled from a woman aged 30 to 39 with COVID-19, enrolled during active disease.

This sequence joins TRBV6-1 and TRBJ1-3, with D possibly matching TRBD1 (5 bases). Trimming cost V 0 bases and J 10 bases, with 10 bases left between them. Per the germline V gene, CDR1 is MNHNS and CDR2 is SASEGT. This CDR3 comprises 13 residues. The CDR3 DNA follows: TGTGCCAGCAGTGAAGCCGGGGGTCGGACCATATATTTT. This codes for CASSEAGGRTIYF.

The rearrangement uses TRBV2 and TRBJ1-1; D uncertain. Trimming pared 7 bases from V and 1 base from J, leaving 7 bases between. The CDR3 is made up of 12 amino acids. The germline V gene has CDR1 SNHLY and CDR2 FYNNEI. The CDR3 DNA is TGTGCCAGCAACATTGAGAACACTGAAGCTTTCTTT. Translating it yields CASNIENTEAFF.

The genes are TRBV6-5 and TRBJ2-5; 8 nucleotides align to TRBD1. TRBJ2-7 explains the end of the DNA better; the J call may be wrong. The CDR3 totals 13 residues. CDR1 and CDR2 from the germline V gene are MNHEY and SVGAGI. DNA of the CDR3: TGTGCCAGCAGCGGGACAGGTGGATACGAGCAGTACTTC. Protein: CASSGTGGYEQYF.

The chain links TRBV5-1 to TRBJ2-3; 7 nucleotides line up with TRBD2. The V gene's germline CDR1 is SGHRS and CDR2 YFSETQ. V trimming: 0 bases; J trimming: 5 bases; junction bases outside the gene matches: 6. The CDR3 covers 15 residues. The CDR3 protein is CASSLGSGGEDTQYF. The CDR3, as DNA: TGCGCCAGCAGCTTGGGTTCGGGGGGAGAAGATACGCAGTATTTT.

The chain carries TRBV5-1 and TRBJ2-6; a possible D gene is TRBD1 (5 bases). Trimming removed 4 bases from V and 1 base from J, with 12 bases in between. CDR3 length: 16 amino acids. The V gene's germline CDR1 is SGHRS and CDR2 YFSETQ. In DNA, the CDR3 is TGCGCCAGCAGCGCAGAAGGGGTGTCTGGGGCCAACGTCCTGACTTTC. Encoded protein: CASSAEGVSGANVLTF.